This TCR beta chain was recorded in a study of CD8 T cells in ankylosing spondylitis. Study-level results: Matched ankylosing spondylitis synovial fluid reportedly showed significant enrichment of disease-linked clones. Within ankylosing spondylitis blood, a TCR beta motif made up of under 10 highly homologous variants appeared to be characteristic.

V lost 4 bases and J 8 bases, leaving 8 bases between the germline ends. Germline V gene lookup returns CDR1 KGHSH and CDR2 LQKENI. The CDR3 sequence is 12 residues long. Construction of TCR beta libraries was performed using quantitative 5'-RACE with molecular barcodes. TCRdb reprocessed the 5' RACE reads via MiXCR and lists one record per CDR3 protein. The sample carries around 490,000 distinct CDR3 sequences, approximately 5.3% recorded once. This clonotype was observed many times. The antigen is unknown. The chain employs TRBV18 and TRBJ1-4; D remains ambiguous. The source of this sequence is a male donor with ankylosing spondylitis. The sample taken for sequencing was blood, either unsorted or a sorted T cell fraction (not recorded which). The CDR3 reads CASSRYEEKLFF. The CDR3 DNA sequence: TGTGCCAGCTCACGATATGAGGAAAAACTGTTTTTT.